This TCR beta chain was sequenced during a study of cytomegalovirus exposure and HLA in healthy donors. This CDR3 comprises 19 residues. PCR employed 60 Vbeta and 13 Jbeta primers. Data came from immunoSEQ multiplex PCR; TCRdb stores just in-frame clones and leaves some out. This listing includes under 150,000 clones. The chain has TRBV21-1 and TRBJ2-7; TRBD2 reflects the table's D call only, with no check against the DNA. TRBV21-1 is recorded as a pseudogene. The specimen was PBMCs. The clonotype was recovered from a woman aged 55-75 years in good health and CMV-seronegative. The CDR3 bases are TGTGCCAGCAGCATAAGGTCGCTTCGGGGGGCCCATAGCTCCTACGAGCAGTACTTC. It encodes CASSIRSLRGAHSSYEQYF.